A single sample gave rise to the 5 T cell receptor beta chains below, sequenced in a study of PD-1 blockade in classical Hodgkin lymphoma. Brentuximab vedotin exposure varied, and every patient relapsed after autologous stem cell transplantation. Only in-frame clones appear in the TCRdb table, and some are missing; sequencing was by immunoSEQ multiplex PCR. The table has 30,000 to 40,000 clones, around 76% seen once. Sample: peripheral blood mononuclear cells (PBMCs), taken before the second cycle of nivolumab. These receptors originate from a human donor with classical Hodgkin lymphoma.

This clone is deemed medium-sized (0.01 to 0.1%). V usage is TRBV7-9 and J usage is TRBJ1-2; the match to TRBD1 covers 8 bases. This CDR3 spans 13 amino acids. CDR1 SEHNR and CDR2 FQNEAQ come from the germline V gene (reference sequence). Trimming at V came to 5 bases and at J to 3 bases, leaving 2 bases not matched to a gene. The CDR3 DNA follows: TGTGCCAGCAGCCAGACAGGGGACTATGGCTACACCTTC. The encoded protein is CASSQTGDYGYTF.

The chain couples TRBV4-3 to TRBJ2-5; perhaps TRBD1 as D (6 bases). Germline-derived CDR1 and CDR2 are LGHNA and YSLEER. This CDR3 is 14 amino acids long. The V end was cut by 0 bases, the J end by 4 bases, with 9 bases between. The CDR3 nucleotides read TGCGCCAGCAGCCAAGATCACAGGGTAGAGACCCAGTACTTC. Its protein is CASSQDHRVETQYF.

DNA of the CDR3: TGTGCCAGCAGCCCGCGGACGGATCCTAACTATGGCTACACCTTC. Amino acid sequence: CASSPRTDPNYGYTF. This chain connects TRBV13 to TRBJ1-2; no firm D call. The CDR3 runs 15 residues. Germline loops: CDR1 PRHDT, CDR2 FYEKMQ (reference sequence). Trimming took off 5 bases at V and 0 bases at J, with 13 bases between the two ends.

V is TRBV18 and J is TRBJ2-6, with a tentative D call TRBD2 (5 bases). Trimming shortened V by 2 bases and J by 2 bases, and 10 bases separated the two germline ends. This CDR3 is built from 16 residues. Germline CDR1 is KGHSH and CDR2 is LQKENI. Here the CDR3 reads CASSPSGFPGANVLTF. CDR3 nucleotides: TGTGCCAGCTCACCAAGCGGATTCCCTGGGGCCAACGTCCTGACTTTC.

This chain connects TRBV7-2 to TRBJ2-3, with 7 bases matching TRBD2. The CDR3 sequence is 14 residues long. Germline V CDR1 and CDR2: SGHTA, FQGNSA. Unmatched junction bases numbered 10, after V lost 11 bases and J lost 2 bases. CDR3 nucleotide sequence: TGTGCCGTCAGCGGGGTAACCTTCACAGATACGCAGTATTTT. Amino acids: CAVSGVTFTDTQYF.